These T cell receptor beta chains were read from a single sample in a study of molecular identifiers for immune sequencing clone quantification. TCRdb passed the PCR reads through MiXCR, listing each CDR3 protein once. The table shows approximately 54,000 distinct CDR3 sequences, with under 30% occurring only once. The specimen sequenced was naive CD8+ T cells from blood, with Jurkat cell RNA spiked in. The receptors were gathered from a human donor in good health. Some libraries in this study had Jurkat cell RNA spiked in. Each CDR3 is given with its conserved first and last residue. Fields, in order: V gene, D gene, J gene, clone size, CDR3 DNA, CDR3 protein. The D gene is left open where the match is weak. Expanded clones get a size class; other rows say once, few or many, or leave the size out.

>TRBV30|-|TRBJ1-2|-
TGTGCCTGGACTTCGCTACAGGGAGGGAGCTACACCTTC
CAWTSLQGGSYTF
>TRBV7-2|TRBD1|TRBJ2-7|many
TGTGCCAGCAGCTGGGGGACAGGGGCCTACGAGCAGTACTTC
CASSWGTGAYEQYF
>TRBV11-2|-|TRBJ2-3|many
TGTGCCAGCAGCGTCCCGGGGCAGACAGATACGCAGTATTTT
CASSVPGQTDTQYF
>TRBV5-4|-|TRBJ1-3|many
TGTGCCAGCAGCCCAGGGGTGAGCTCTGGAAACACCATATATTTT
CASSPGVSSGNTIYF
>TRBV11-2|-|TRBJ2-5|many
TGTGCCAGCAGACAACAAGAGACCCAGTACTTC
CASRQQETQYF
>TRBV13|-|TRBJ2-6|many
TGTGCCAGCAGCTTGGAATCCTCGAACGTCCTGACTTTC
CASSLESSNVLTF
>TRBV4-3|TRBD2|TRBJ2-3|many
TGCGCCAGCAGCCAAGATAATCTCAGGGAGGGGTTGGCAGATACGCAGTATTTT
CASSQDNLREGLADTQYF
>TRBV6-5|-|TRBJ2-7|many
TGTGCCAGCAGTCTTCCGGGACAAAACGAGCAGTACTTC
CASSLPGQNEQYF
>TRBV19|TRBD1|TRBJ1-5|many
TGTGCCAGTAGTAGTTGGGCAGGGGGCGATCTCTCCAATCAGCCCCAGCATTTT
CASSSWAGGDLSNQPQHF
>TRBV5-1|-|TRBJ2-1|many
TGCGCCAGCAGCCCACATAATACAGAATACTACAATGAGCAGTTCTTC
CASSPHNTEYYNEQFF
>TRBV9|TRBD2|TRBJ2-3|many
TGTGCCAGCAGCGTAGTAGAGGGGACTAGGACAGATACGCAGTATTTT
CASSVVEGTRTDTQYF
>TRBV7-9|TRBD1|TRBJ1-4|many
TGTGCCAGCAGCCCGACGCCCGGGACAGGGGGCGATGCAACTAATGAAAAACTGTTTTTT
CASSPTPGTGGDATNEKLFF
>TRBV4-2|TRBD2|TRBJ2-3|-
TGTGCCCGCAGCTCCACTAGCGGGAGCGCCGATACGCAGTATTTT
CARSSTSGSADTQYF
>TRBV20-1|TRBD1|TRBJ2-5|many
TGCAGTGCTAGAGATCTGGGACAGGGGCACTTC
CSARDLGQGHF
>TRBV4-1|-|TRBJ2-5|-
TGCGCCAGCAGCCAAACCCTGATCGACAGAAAACAAGAGACCCAGTACTTC
CASSQTLIDRKQETQYF
>TRBV19|-|TRBJ2-3|many
TGTGCCAGTAGTATTTCGGGGGACAGAACCACAGATACGCAGTATTTT
CASSISGDRTTDTQYF
>TRBV30|-|TRBJ2-2|few
TGTGCCTGGAGTGTACGGCAGTTGTACCACCGTCAATCCGGGGAGCTGTTTTTT
CAWSVRQLYHRQSGELFF
>TRBV20-1|TRBD2|TRBJ2-7|many
TGCAGTGCTGTTAGCGGGAGCAGCTACGAGCAGTACTTC
CSAVSGSSYEQYF
>TRBV20-1|TRBD2|TRBJ2-3|many
TGCAGTGCTAGAGATGAGGGGCTAGCGGGAGGTCTTGATACGCAGTATTTT
CSARDEGLAGGLDTQYF
>TRBV7-2|TRBD1|TRBJ2-7|many
TGTGCCAGCAGCCCTCGCCGAGACAGGGCCTACGAGCAGTACTTC
CASSPRRDRAYEQYF